This TCR beta chain was sequenced during a study of response to subunit inactivated influenza vaccine (dated 2018 in TCRdb). About the full investigation: To follow how T cells responded to a trivalent subunit inactivated influenza vaccine, the researchers relied on deep quantitative profiling of the T cell receptor repertoire. What the study reported, not specific to this receptor: It was suggested by the authors that each seasonal influenza vaccination may recruit only a limited number of new T cells.

The library was made by RT-PCR. The sequencing machine was an Illumina HiSeq 2500. TCRdb reprocessing: public reads trimmed at Q25 with fastp, clones called with MiXCR, in-frame beta chains kept. Each entry is one CDR3 protein sequence, shown with its most common DNA and genes. The sample contains 650,000 to 800,000 distinct CDR3 sequences, about 15% of them found a single time. The ten largest account for 5.5% to 7% of the sample. Based on the germline V gene, the CDR1 and CDR2 sequences are SNHLY and FYNNEI. The V end loses 3 bases and the J end loses 7 bases, and a stretch of 7 bases separates them. From the cysteine up to the phenylalanine, the CDR3 has a length of 13 residues. Of the read, only the CDR3 DNA is kept; its 39 bases are in frame from base 1. This clonotype was seen at least ten times. It has no known antigen specificity. The sample holds no much larger clone one base away, and base qualities are not on file.

Source: PBMCs from blood, taken approximately 15 days before vaccination. This clonotype originated in a man aged 50-60 years who received an inactivated influenza vaccine. Donor details come from another sample of the same person, matched by shared clones. The sequence joins TRBV2 to TRBJ1-6; the best D guess is TRBD1, with 5 bases matching. DNA sequence: TGTGCCAGCAGTGATGAGGGGAATTCACCCCTCCACTTT. The resulting protein is CASSDEGNSPLHF.